This T cell receptor beta chain was profiled in a study of T cell responses to AZD1222 COVID-19 vaccine. Overall study findings and caveats: Increases in Spike-specific TCR breadth and depth were seen after two AZD1222 doses. Donor demographics were predominantly white British with a female majority; clonal diversity may be underestimated. Along spike, vaccine-associated CD4 TCRs were found throughout, with dominance at 160-218 and 743-854.

V gave up 0 bases and J gave up 0 bases, with 6 bases separating them. The CDR3 consists of 14 residues. Germline CDR1 SGHRS, CDR2 YFSETQ. Researchers grouped second doses given at about 4 or about 12 weeks into one pool. Sequenced by immunoSEQ multiplex PCR; TCRdb stores in-frame clones only, minus some. This table holds about 180,000 clones, 85% to 90% found once. Note on this clone: What it binds is not known.

The chain is built from TRBV5-1 and TRBJ1-1; D gene uncertain. This clonotype was obtained from an adult who received the AZD1222 COVID-19 vaccine. The material was peripheral blood, obtained 28 days after the second AZD1222 dose. CDR3 sequence (DNA): TGCGCCAGCAGCTTGGGGACTGTGAACACTGAAGCTTTCTTT. Amino acids: CASSLGTVNTEAFF.